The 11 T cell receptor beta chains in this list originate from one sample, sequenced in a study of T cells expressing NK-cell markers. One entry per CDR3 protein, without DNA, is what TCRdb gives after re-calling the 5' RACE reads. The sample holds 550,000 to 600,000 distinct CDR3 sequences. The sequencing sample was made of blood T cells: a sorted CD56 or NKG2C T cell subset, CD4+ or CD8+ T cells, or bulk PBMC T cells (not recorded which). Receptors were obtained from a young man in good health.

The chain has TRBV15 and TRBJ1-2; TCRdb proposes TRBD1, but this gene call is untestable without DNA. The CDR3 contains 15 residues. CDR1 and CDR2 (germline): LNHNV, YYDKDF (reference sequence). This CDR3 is CATSRDYLQGTGYTF. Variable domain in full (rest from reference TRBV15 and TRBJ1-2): DAMVIQNPRYQVTQFGKPVTLSCSQTLNHNVMYWYQQKSSQAPKLLFHYYDKDFNNEADTPDNFQSRRPNTSFCFLDIRSPGLGDTAMYLCATSRDYLQGTGYTFGSGTRLTVV.

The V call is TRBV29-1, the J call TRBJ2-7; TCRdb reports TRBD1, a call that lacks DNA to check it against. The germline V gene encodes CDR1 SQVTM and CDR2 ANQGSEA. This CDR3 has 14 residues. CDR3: CSVAERDRGSEQYF.

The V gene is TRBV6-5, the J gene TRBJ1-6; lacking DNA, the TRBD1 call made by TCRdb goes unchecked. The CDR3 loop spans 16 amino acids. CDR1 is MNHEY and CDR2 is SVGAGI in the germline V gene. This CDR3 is CASSHTPGQGSSPLHF.

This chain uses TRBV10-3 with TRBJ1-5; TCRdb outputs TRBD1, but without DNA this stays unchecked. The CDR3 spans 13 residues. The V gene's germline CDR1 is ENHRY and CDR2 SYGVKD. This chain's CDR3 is CAISGTGGEPQHF.

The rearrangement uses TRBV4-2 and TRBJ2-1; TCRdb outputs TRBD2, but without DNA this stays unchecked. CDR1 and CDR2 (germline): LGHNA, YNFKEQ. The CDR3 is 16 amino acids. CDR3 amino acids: CASSPTRGTFYNEQFF.

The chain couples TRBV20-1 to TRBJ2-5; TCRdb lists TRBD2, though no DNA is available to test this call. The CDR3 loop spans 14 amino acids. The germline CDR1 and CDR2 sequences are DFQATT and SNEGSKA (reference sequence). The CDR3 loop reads CSANPPSGEETQYF.

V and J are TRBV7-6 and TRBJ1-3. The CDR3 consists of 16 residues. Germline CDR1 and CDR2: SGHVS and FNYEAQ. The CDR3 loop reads CASSLQVSHSGNTIYF.

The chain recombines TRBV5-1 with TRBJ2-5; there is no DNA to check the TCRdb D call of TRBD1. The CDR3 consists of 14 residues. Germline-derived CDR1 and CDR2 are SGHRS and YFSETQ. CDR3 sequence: CASSFSGQGETQYF.

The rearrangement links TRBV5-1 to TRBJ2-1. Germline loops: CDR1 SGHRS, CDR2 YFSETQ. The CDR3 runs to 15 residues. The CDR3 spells CASSLVKTPNNEQFF. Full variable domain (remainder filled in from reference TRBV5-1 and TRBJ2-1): KAGVTQTPRYLIKTRGQQVTLSCSPISGHRSVSWYQQTPGQGLQFLFEYFSETQRNKGNFPGRFSGRQFSNSRSEMNVSTLELGDSALYLCASSLVKTPNNEQFFGPGTRLTVL.

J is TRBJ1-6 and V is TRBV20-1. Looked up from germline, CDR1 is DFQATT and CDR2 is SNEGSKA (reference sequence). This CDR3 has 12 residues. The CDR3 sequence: CSAREGPVALHF.

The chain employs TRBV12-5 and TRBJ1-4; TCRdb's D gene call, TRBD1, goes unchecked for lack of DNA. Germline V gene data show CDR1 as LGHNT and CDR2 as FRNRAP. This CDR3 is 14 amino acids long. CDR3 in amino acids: CASGSTGANEKLFF.